This TCR beta chain came from a study of long-term antiretroviral therapy in people with HIV. Notes on the study in general: Pre-ART clonal expansions dominated every time point's repertoire. Blood, drawn from about 2004 to 2018, may reflect older ART regimens. Post-treatment diversity went higher with ART but stayed below transplant donor controls.

The run of the v3.0 immunoSEQ assay was at survey level. Sequencing used immunoSEQ multiplex PCR; TCRdb keeps in-frame clones, though not all of them. The repertoire has roughly 34,000 clones, 70% to 80% of them found once; the top ten carry roughly 3.2%. Per donor, at least one pre-ART and at least two post-ART PBMC samples were obtained. To note about this clone: As yet, its antigen is unknown.

This receptor was identified in a young man with HIV. The sequenced sample was unsorted PBMCs, obtained 1.9 years after starting antiretroviral therapy.

The CDR3 here is CAWSREGLSPLHF. The CDR3 DNA reads as TGTGCCTGGAGTAGGGAGGGTCTTTCACCCCTCCACTTT. The V gene is TRBV30, the J gene TRBJ1-6, with unresolved D. The CDR3 is made up of 13 amino acids. The germline V gene has CDR1 GTSNPN and CDR2 SVGIG (reference sequence). Between the trimmed V and J ends, which lost 2 bases and 9 bases, there was a span of 11 bases. Full variable domain (missing parts from reference TRBV30 and TRBJ1-6): SQTIHQWPATLVQPVGSPLSLECTVEGTSNPNLYWYRQAAGRGLQLLFYSVGIGQISSEVPQNLSASRPQDRQFILSSKKLLLSDSGFYLCAWSREGLSPLHFGNGTRLTVT.